These 5 T cell receptor beta chains share one sample of origin, sequenced in a study of cytomegalovirus exposure and HLA in healthy donors. With 60 Vbeta and 13 Jbeta primers, the PCR was carried out. This table comes from immunoSEQ multiplex PCR, and its TCRdb copy is limited to in-frame clones, with some not included. The sample carries under 200,000 clones, around 79% recorded once. Sample: PBMCs. The receptors were sampled from a man in his late teens or twenties in good health and CMV-seronegative.

This clone was observed a single time. The chain links TRBV5-1 to TRBJ1-3, with 7 bases aligning to TRBD1. Germline assignment: CDR1 SGHRS and CDR2 YFSETQ. The junction had 9 bases not matched to a gene; V was cut back by 6 bases and J by 6 bases. The length of the CDR3 is 14 residues. The CDR3 sequence is CASNPGQSENTIYF. CDR3 bases: TGCGCCAGCAACCCGGGACAGTCAGAAAACACCATATATTTT. The full variable domain, rest sourced from reference TRBV5-1 and TRBJ1-3, is KAGVTQTPRYLIKTRGQQVTLSCSPISGHRSVSWYQQTPGQGLQFLFEYFSETQRNKGNFPGRFSGRQFSNSRSEMNVSTLELGDSALYLCASNPGQSENTIYFGEGSWLTVV.

This chain uses TRBV2 with TRBJ2-1; D unresolved. Germline assignment: CDR1 SNHLY and CDR2 FYNNEI. CDR3 length: 12 residues. V gave up 6 bases and J gave up 9 bases, with 12 bases separating them. The CDR3, as DNA: TGTGCCAGCAGGGAACAGCCGGGTGAGCAGTTCTTC. Translated: CASREQPGEQFF. Filled out from reference TRBV2 and TRBJ2-1, the complete variable domain reads EPEVTQTPSHQVTQMGQEVILRCVPISNHLYFYWYRQILGQKVEFLVSFYNNEISEKSEIFDDQFSVERPDGSNFTLKIRSTKLEDSAMYFCASREQPGEQFFGPGTRLTVL.

This clone was seen only a few times. This sequence joins TRBV11-3 and TRBJ2-2, with 7 bases lining up with TRBD2. CDR1 and CDR2 from the germline V gene are SGHNT and YENEEA. This CDR3 is 15 amino acids long. V shed 5 bases and J 5 bases; nucleotides not matched to a gene: 8. The CDR3 DNA reads as TGTGCCAGCAGCCCCCGACTAGCCGGTACCGGGGAGCTGTTTTTT. Its translation: CASSPRLAGTGELFF.

This clone appeared a few times. The chain has TRBV30 and TRBJ2-5, with 10 bases aligning to TRBD2. The trim removed 3 bases at V and 5 bases at J, leaving 9 bases unmatched. The CDR3 length is 15 residues. Germline-derived CDR1 and CDR2 are GTSNPN and SVGIG (reference sequence). The CDR3 DNA sequence: TGTGCCTGGAGAGAAGCGGGAGGGCGCCGGGAGACCCAGTACTTC. Translating it yields CAWREAGGRRETQYF.

The rearrangement uses TRBV10-2 and TRBJ1-1; TRBD1 aligns across 8 bases. V lost 3 bases to trimming and J lost 1 base; unmatched junction nucleotides: 1. The CDR3 spans 14 residues. Per the germline V gene, CDR1 is WSHSY and CDR2 is SAAADI. CDR3 sequence: CASSEGTGNTEAFF. As DNA, the CDR3 is TGCGCCAGCAGTGAAGGGACAGGGAACACTGAAGCTTTCTTT.